This T cell receptor beta chain was sequenced in a study of cytomegalovirus exposure and HLA in healthy donors. CDR3 size: 13 residues. V lost 0 bases, J lost 6 bases, and 10 bases lay in between. CDR1 and CDR2 from the germline V gene are SGHDT and YYEEEE. A word on this clone: Antigen: not known.

A multiplex PCR was run with 60 Vbeta primers and 13 Jbeta primers. In the study's own analysis: About 10 million shared chains were among approximately 87 million unique TCR beta chains counted in a later analysis. The method was immunoSEQ multiplex PCR; TCRdb's version includes in-frame clones alone and lacks a portion of them. The DNA gave D and trimming, while V, J and clone size come from that table. The repertoire holds fewer than 120,000 clones, with around four fifths as singletons. Notes on the study in general: Previously analyzed data showed that most TCR beta V segments were productive at a frequency of about 87% or about 30%.

This receptor was identified in a man aged 25 to 45 in good health and CMV-seropositive. The J gene is TRBJ2-7, the V gene TRBV5-6, with a weak D call TRBD1 (6 bases). Input material: PBMCs. Here the CDR3 reads CASSLVGQVEQYF. CDR3 bases: TGTGCCAGCAGCTTGGTGGGACAAGTCGAGCAGTACTTC.